Only one count was recorded for the clone carrying this TCR beta chain. The antigen is unknown. Germline assignment: CDR1 SEHNR and CDR2 FQNEAQ (reference sequence). The CDR3 consists of 13 residues. V dropped 5 bases and J dropped 2 bases, with 10 bases sitting between them. This sample's time point: week 11, during vaccination. One vaccine dose held 300 ug of mutant IDH1 20-mer peptide and came with topical imiquimod. Astrocytomas that were new, WHO grade 3 or 4, IDH1-mutant and ATRX-lost were present in the donors. This entry belongs to a study of a mutant IDH1 vaccine in newly diagnosed glioma. Study-wide background: Patients came in for eight vaccinations, in weeks 1, 3, 5, 7, 11, 15, 19 and 23. Patients were started on vaccination 4-6 weeks after radiotherapy alone, or with temozolomide cycles. The earlier regimen, radiotherapy, temozolomide, or both, was most often both.

Sequenced by immunoSEQ multiplex PCR; TCRdb stores in-frame clones only, minus some. The table includes some 120,000 clones, roughly 77% detected once. The material was PBMCs, obtained from a glioma patient whose treatment included an IDH1 peptide vaccine. The TCR comes from a man aged 40-49 years with glioma. This chain links TRBV7-9 with TRBJ2-7; D uncertain. The DNA for the CDR3 is TGTGCCAGCAGCCACGGGCAGACCTACGAGCAGTACTTC. It specifies CASSHGQTYEQYF.